This T cell receptor (beta chain) was sequenced during a study of T cell responses to AZD1222 COVID-19 vaccine. Study-wide results and limits: Clonal diversity may have been underestimated in mostly white British donors.

CDR3 length: 13 amino acids. Per the germline V gene, CDR1 is SGHNT and CDR2 is YYREEE (reference sequence). Trimming pared 0 bases from V and 8 bases from J, leaving 11 bases between. A word on this clone: Its antigen is currently unknown.

Here immunoSEQ multiplex PCR was the method, and the copy in TCRdb shows in-frame clones only, minus some. The sample comprises more than 90,000 clones, about 86% of which are singletons, and roughly 10% rests with the top ten. The V gene is TRBV5-4, the J gene TRBJ1-2; D is possibly TRBD1 (6 bases). The sample consisted of peripheral blood, taken on day 0 of AZD1222 vaccination. This TCR was recovered from an adult in good health. The CDR3 sequence is CASSLDRVYGYTF. In DNA form, the CDR3 reads TGTGCCAGCAGCTTGGACAGGGTGTACGGCTACACCTTC.